Below are 4 T cell receptor beta chains sequenced from a single sample in a study of blood T cell repertoires in COVID-19. Measured with immunoSEQ multiplex PCR; TCRdb has only the in-frame clones, and not every one. The sample lists 120,000 or so clones; 85% to 90% were seen once. Sequences were obtained from peripheral blood. The receptor set was obtained from a human donor in a cohort sampled during active COVID-19.

The J gene is TRBJ2-1, the V gene TRBV11-3; D not certain. V lost 1 base, J lost 4 bases, and 8 bases lay in between. The CDR3 sequence is 14 residues long. CDR1 and CDR2 (germline): SGHNT, YENEEA. CDR3 nucleotide sequence: TGTGCCAGCAGCTTAGGCTCTAGTTACAATGAGCAGTTCTTC. Protein: CASSLGSSYNEQFF.

The chain is built from TRBV15 and TRBJ2-7, with 10 bases lining up with TRBD1. Unmatched junction bases numbered 8, after V lost 1 base and J lost 5 bases. Germline V gene sequence: CDR1 LNHNV, CDR2 YYDKDF (reference sequence). The CDR3 extends over 16 amino acids. The CDR3 DNA follows: TGTGCCACCAGCAGAGGAACCGGGACAGGGGTGGACGAGCAGTACTTC. Its translation: CATSRGTGTGVDEQYF.

CDR3 sequence reads: CASSFPSGGVIDTQYF. In DNA form, the CDR3 reads TGCGCCAGCAGCTTTCCTAGCGGGGGGGTGATAGATACGCAGTATTTT. This chain uses TRBV5-1 with TRBJ2-3; 12 bases map to TRBD2. Germline V lookup: CDR1 SGHRS, CDR2 YFSETQ. V dropped 2 bases and J dropped 5; count of bases not matched to a gene: 6. The CDR3 is made up of 16 amino acids.

This clone is a singleton in its sample. DNA for the CDR3: TGTGCCAGCAGCTCTACCGGGACAGGGGTTGTCTATGGCTACACCTTC. Translated, it gives CASSSTGTGVVYGYTF. The J gene is TRBJ1-2, the V gene TRBV5-6; the match to TRBD1 covers 10 bases. J gave up 4 bases and V 3 bases, and 9 bases lay outside the gene matches. The CDR3 covers 16 residues. Germline V gives CDR1 SGHDT, CDR2 YYEEEE.